Sequencing of this TCR beta chain was carried out in a study of cytomegalovirus exposure and HLA in healthy donors. Study-level background: As released early, the data held about 85 million unique TCRs from HLA-typed donors.

Study-wide points: The study recorded 164 TCR beta chains that were cytomegalovirus-associated. The authors later found most CMV-associated TCR beta chains appeared HLA-restricted. In a later analysis, at a false discovery rate of 0.05, fewer than 20,000 TCR beta sequences matched HLA alleles.

Notes on this clone: Its antigen is still unknown.

Primers for the PCR totalled 60 Vbeta and 13 Jbeta. TCRdb's copy holds only in-frame clones and misses some; the assay was immunoSEQ multiplex PCR. This sample yields 130,000 or so clones, of which roughly 75% are seen a single time; about 3.1% belongs to the top ten. V lost 5 bases and J 1 base, leaving 11 bases between the germline ends. CDR3 length: 14 residues. The germline gives CDR1 SGHTA, CDR2 FQGNSA. Sequenced material: PBMCs. The V call is TRBV7-2, the J call TRBJ1-1; maybe TRBD1 (5 bases). The clonotype originates from a middle-aged man in good health and CMV-seronegative. CDR3 in amino acids: CASSRRGGNTEAFF. CDR3 nucleotide sequence: TGTGCCAGCAGCCGGCGGGGGGGGAACACTGAAGCTTTCTTT.